Below, one T cell receptor (beta chain) is given with its context. This sample was included in a study of early T cells in non-severe SARS-CoV-2 infection. TCRdb reprocessed the 5' RACE reads with MiXCR, giving one entry per CDR3 protein. The data show 50,000 to 70,000 distinct CDR3 sequences, roughly a tenth seen once. The clonotype was recovered from an adult who was a healthcare worker with PCR-confirmed SARS-CoV-2 infection or an uninfected control (not recorded which). The sequenced sample consisted of whole blood.

The chain's CDR3 is CASRPTTNKNIQYF. The CDR3, as DNA: TGTGCCAGCAGGCCGACTACAAACAAAAACATTCAGTACTTC. This chain joins TRBV3-1 and TRBJ2-4, with D perhaps TRBD2 (5 bases). V was cut by 6 bases and J by 3 bases, with 12 bases left in between. The CDR3 consists of 14 residues. Germline-derived CDR1 and CDR2 are LGHDT and YNNKEL (reference sequence).